These T cell receptor beta chains were read from a single sample in a study of low-dose radiotherapy and immunotherapy resistance in tumors. TCRdb reprocessed the reads via MiXCR and lists one record per CDR3 protein. This table holds under 95,000 distinct CDR3 sequences, 15% to 20% found once. The sequences come from PBMCs, collected after low-dose radiotherapy plus immunotherapy. The origin of the receptors is a male donor with prostate cancer. CDR3s include the opening cysteine and the closing phenylalanine or tryptophan. The order of the fields is CDR3 DNA, CDR3 protein, V gene, J gene, CDR3 length, D gene, clone size. D genes are given only for firm matches. Part of the rows lack a size; the others show once, few, many or a class for expanded clones.

TGCAGCGTTGGATTTGGACTAGCGGGAAGAAATGAGCAGTTCTTC	CSVGFGLAGRNEQFF	TRBV29-1	TRBJ2-1	15	TRBD2	few
TGTGCCAGCAGTTCTCACTTTGGGGGGACAGGGGTTCCGCCCCAGCATTTT	CASSSHFGGTGVPPQHF	TRBV28	TRBJ1-5	17	TRBD1	many
TGCAGTGCTAGAGATTGGTCTAAACTGAACACCGGGGAGCTGTTTTTT	CSARDWSKLNTGELFF	TRBV20-1	TRBJ2-2	16	NA	many
TGTGCCAGTAGTAAAACTAGCGCGAGCTCCTACGAGCAGTACTTC	CASSKTSASSYEQYF	TRBV19	TRBJ2-7	15	TRBD2	NA
TGTGCCAGCAGTTCCGGGGTACGATCCTCTTTTTTAGACTACGAGCAGTACTTC	CASSSGVRSSFLDYEQYF	TRBV6-2/TRBV6-3	TRBJ2-7	18	NA	NA
TGCGCCAGCAGATACGGGATTTCAGATACGCAGTATTTT	CASRYGISDTQYF	TRBV5-1	TRBJ2-3	13	NA	few
TGTGCCAGCAGTCCTAGCGGGATTAGCACAGATACGCAGTATTTT	CASSPSGISTDTQYF	TRBV2	TRBJ2-3	15	TRBD2	many
TGTGCCAGCAGCTTGGGCGGAAACCCCTACAATGAGCAGTTCTTC	CASSLGGNPYNEQFF	TRBV5-4	TRBJ2-1	15	NA	medium-sized
TGTGCCAGCAGTTACTCACTCGGACTAGTGGATACGCAGTATTTT	CASSYSLGLVDTQYF	TRBV6-5	TRBJ2-3	15	TRBD2	few
TGTGCCAGCAGCGTATCTCAGGGGGGCACTGAAGCTTTCTTT	CASSVSQGGTEAFF	TRBV9	TRBJ1-1	14	TRBD1	once
TGTGCCAGCTCTAGCGGGAACACAGATACGCAGTATTTT	CASSSGNTDTQYF	TRBV7-9	TRBJ2-3	13	TRBD2	many
TGTGCCAGCAGTTTATGGCCGACCGAGCAGTACTTC	CASSLWPTEQYF	TRBV28	TRBJ2-7	12	NA	NA
TGTGCCAGCAGCCAAGCAGTCGGAGGCTACGAGCAGTACTTC	CASSQAVGGYEQYF	TRBV3-1	TRBJ2-7	14	NA	many
TGTGCCAGCAGCTCGTACCAAGAGACCCAGTACTTC	CASSSYQETQYF	TRBV28	TRBJ2-5	12	NA	NA
TGTGCCAGCAGCTTGGGCGCTTACGAGCAGTTCTTC	CASSLGAYEQFF	TRBV5-4	TRBJ2-1	12	NA	many
TGTGCCAGCAGGCCACCAAATCAGCCCCAGCATTTT	CASRPPNQPQHF	TRBV28	TRBJ1-5	12	NA	many
TGTGCCAGCAGTTTAGCCGGACAGGGGACTGGGGCCAACGTCCTGACTTTC	CASSLAGQGTGANVLTF	TRBV28	TRBJ2-6	17	TRBD1	many